This TCR beta chain was identified in a study of shared clonotypes between healthy human individuals. The CDR3 length is 14 residues. V was trimmed by 5 bases and J by 3 bases, leaving 14 bases between them. Germline CDR1 is LNHDA and CDR2 is SQIVND (reference sequence). Comment on this clone: Its antigen is unidentified.

The study, taken as a whole, reports: About 5% of naive CD4 clonotypes were shared across a few donors.

Positive CCR7 selection of CD45RO-negative cells yielded the naive CD8 cells, and terminally differentiated effector memory CD45RA+ cells were excluded. Participating donors were healthy, HIV-negative adults free of recent acute infections or vaccinations. Donors, without exception, were Caucasian adults residing in Nashville, Tennessee. Several immunoSEQ 96-well plates shared each subset's DNA, each plate a replicate. Libraries were prepared by immunoSEQ multiplex PCR; TCRdb keeps only in-frame clonotypes and omits some of them. This sample has more than 2 million clones, with 80% to 95% found just once.

The clonotype was recovered from a man between 18 and 29 years old in good health. Some clones in this sample may be carry-over from other donors' samples. The chain is built from TRBV19 and TRBJ2-7; D may match TRBD1 or TRBD2 (5 bases each). The sample consisted of naive CD8+ T cells from PBMCs. The CDR3 nucleotides read TGTGCCAGTAGTTCCAGGGAGATGGGCTACGAGCAGTACTTC. Its translation: CASSSREMGYEQYF.